This T cell receptor beta chain came from a study of Ad26.COV2.S vaccination and SARS-CoV-2 variants. Study-wide findings and caveats: The placebo group had lower spike-specific TCR breadth than the vaccine recipients did. Analytic work on TCR breadth and depth might have understated the full extent of total T cell responses. In vaccinated individuals, spike-specific CD8+ and CD4+ T cell responses reportedly displayed substantial breadth.

With regard to this clone: What it binds is not known.

TCRdb keeps only in-frame clones here, not all; method: immunoSEQ multiplex PCR. The data hold about 280,000 clones, with roughly 86% observed a single time. Treatment denoted: around 19 received Ad26.COV2.S at low or high dose, single or two shots; 5 received placebo; per-sample allocation not given. The study sampled participants on day 63 after the first vaccine or placebo injection. An 18-55-year-old adult in Boston served as donor. The germline gives CDR1 SEHNR, CDR2 FQNEAQ (reference sequence). The CDR3 runs to 15 residues. The V and J ends lost 0 bases and 3 bases respectively, with 11 bases between them.

This specimen consisted of peripheral blood, obtained in a trial of Ad26.COV2.S vaccine versus placebo. The sequence was collected from a person between 18 and 59 years old who received the Ad26.COV2.S COVID-19 vaccine or a placebo. This sequence joins TRBV7-9 and TRBJ1-1; D possibly corresponds to TRBD1 (6 bases). The CDR3 is CASSLAQGRHTEAFF. Written as DNA, the CDR3 is TGTGCCAGCAGCTTAGCCCAGGGGCGTCACACTGAAGCTTTCTTT.